The entry that follows covers one T cell receptor (beta chain) sequence. Its antigen is not known. Combining a sample-barcoded 5' primer with a J-beta primer mix, a second PCR ran for about 7 to 11 cycles. Each of the cDNA molecules was tagged by a template-switch adaptor with 12 random nucleotides. Sequencing recovered at least 3 million CDR3-containing paired-end reads from each sample. From the 5' RACE reads, TCRdb called clonotypes with MiXCR, one entry per CDR3 protein. Found here are about 1.8 million distinct CDR3 sequences, roughly 50% of them singletons; the top ten hold around 2.1%. This specimen belongs to a study of blood T cells in healthy people across ages. Study-wide findings and caveats: Observed TCR beta diversity showed a strong correlation with the percentage of naive T cells as measured by flow cytometry. The fall in TCR beta diversity per million T cells was roughly linear with age.

Germline V gene lookup returns CDR1 DFQATT and CDR2 SNEGSKA (reference sequence). The CDR3 sequence is 15 residues long. The germline V and J ends were trimmed by 1 base and 6 bases, with 16 bases remaining between them. The chain joins TRBV20-1 to TRBJ1-5, with D possibly being TRBD1 (6 bases). This clonotype was obtained from a middle-aged woman in good health. What was sequenced was blood. The CDR3 DNA follows: TGCAGTGCTAGAGTTGGGGGCAGTCAGACTCAGCCCCAGCATTTT. This sequence encodes CSARVGGSQTQPQHF.